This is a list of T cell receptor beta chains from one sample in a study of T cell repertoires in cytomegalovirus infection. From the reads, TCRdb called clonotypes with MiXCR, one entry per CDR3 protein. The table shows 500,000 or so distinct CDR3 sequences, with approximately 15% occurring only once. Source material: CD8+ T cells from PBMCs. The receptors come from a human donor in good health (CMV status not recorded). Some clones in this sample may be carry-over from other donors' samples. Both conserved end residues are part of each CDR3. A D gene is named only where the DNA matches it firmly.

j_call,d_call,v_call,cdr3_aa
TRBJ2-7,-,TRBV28,CASSLFAGEQYF
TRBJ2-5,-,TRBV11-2,CASSLDAFQETQYF
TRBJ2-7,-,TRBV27,CASSLYYPAYRSYEQYF
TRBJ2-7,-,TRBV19,CASSISDGGTYEQYF
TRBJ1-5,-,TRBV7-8,CASSGGGNNQPQHF
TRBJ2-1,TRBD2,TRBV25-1,CASSELGGGSSYNEQFF
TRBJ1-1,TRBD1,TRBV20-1,CSAGDRKNTEAFF
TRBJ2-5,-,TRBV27,CASSLSLTSGTQYF
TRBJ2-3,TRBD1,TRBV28,CASSTTLGQGADTQYF
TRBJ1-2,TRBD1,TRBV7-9,CASSPPGTGIGYGYTF
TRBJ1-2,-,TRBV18,CASSPSSNYGYTF
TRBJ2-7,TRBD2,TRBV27,CASGVGGILSYEQYF
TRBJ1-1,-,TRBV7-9,CASSLVQGPGSNTEAFF
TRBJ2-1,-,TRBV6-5,CASSPVGGAGEQFF
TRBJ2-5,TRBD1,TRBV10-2,CASSLDRALPYF
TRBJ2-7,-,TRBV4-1,CASSQGAGAYEQYF
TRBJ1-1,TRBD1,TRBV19,CASSIRDRPNTEAFF
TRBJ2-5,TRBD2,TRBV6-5,CASSYTSGTGTQYF
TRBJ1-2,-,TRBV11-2,CASSSKSGIYGYTF
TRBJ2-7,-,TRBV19,CASSIGYEQYF